The 20 T cell receptor beta chains below all came from one sample that was sequenced in a study of cytotoxic CD8 clonotypes in ibrutinib-treated CLL. Assay used: immunoSEQ multiplex PCR; TCRdb lists only in-frame clones, some missing. Of 140,000 or so clones listed, 79% are singletons. This sample comprised PBMCs, obtained after 12 months of ibrutinib treatment. Every receptor here comes from a human donor with chronic lymphocytic leukemia.

This chain joins TRBV7-8 and TRBJ2-1, with D maybe TRBD1 (5 bases). Between the trimmed V and J ends, which lost 2 bases and 15 bases, there was a span of 17 bases. Germline V CDR1 and CDR2: SGHVS, FQNEAQ. CDR3 length equals 13 residues. The CDR3 DNA reads as TGTGCCAGCAGCTTAAATTGGGTAGCCACAGGGTTCTTC. It translates to CASSLNWVATGFF.

This chain joins TRBV27 and TRBJ2-7; 11 bases agree with TRBD1. V lost 9 bases to trimming and J lost 6 bases; unmatched junction nucleotides: 4. The CDR3 covers 12 residues. Germline CDR1 and CDR2: MNHEY and SMNVEV (reference sequence). The CDR3 sequence is CASWTGGFEQYF. In DNA, the CDR3 is TGTGCCAGTTGGACAGGGGGCTTCGAGCAGTACTTC.

This clone was observed a few times. The V and J genes are TRBV5-4 and TRBJ1-4; D is unclear. Germline-derived CDR1 and CDR2 are SGHNT and YYREEE (reference sequence). V lost 4 bases, J lost 4 bases, and 14 bases lay in between. This CDR3 is built from 15 residues. DNA of the CDR3: TGTGCCAGCAGCCGAGGCGGAGCTCTTAATGAAAAACTGTTTTTT. This codes for CASSRGGALNEKLFF.

This clone turned up a few times. The rearrangement joins TRBV4-1 to TRBJ2-7; 13 positions agree with TRBD2. V shed 3 bases, J shed 2 bases, and the junction held 1 base outside the gene matches. This CDR3 comprises 15 residues. The germline V gene encodes CDR1 MGHRA and CDR2 YSYEKL. The CDR3 nucleotides are TGCGCCAGCAGCCACGGGACTAGCGGGACCTACGAGCAGTACTTC. It translates to CASSHGTSGTYEQYF.

The chain combines TRBV30 with TRBJ2-2, with 10 bases identical to TRBD2. The CDR3 spans 15 residues. After removal of 6 bases from V and 3 bases from J, the junction contained 7 bases not matched to a gene. Per germline, CDR1 GTSNPN and CDR2 SVGIG (reference sequence). For the CDR3, the DNA is TGTGCCTGTAACCTAGCGGGGGTTTACACCGGGGAGCTGTTTTTT. This gives the protein CACNLAGVYTGELFF.

V usage is TRBV7-9 and J usage is TRBJ2-3; D uncertain. This CDR3 comprises 14 residues. Per germline, CDR1 SEHNR and CDR2 FQNEAQ (reference sequence). The ends were cut back, 3 bases at V and 2 bases at J, with 9 bases in the middle. The CDR3 DNA reads TGTGCCAGCAGCTTTAGGGCAGACACAGATACGCAGTATTTT. Protein sequence: CASSFRADTDTQYF.

This chain joins TRBV2 and TRBJ2-3; a possible D gene is TRBD2 (5 bases). CDR1 SNHLY and CDR2 FYNNEI come from the germline V gene. V lost 6 bases to trimming and J lost 3 bases, with 13 bases between them. The CDR3 has 14 residues. The chain's CDR3 is CASRAGFLTDTQYF. The CDR3 region has the DNA TGTGCCAGCAGGGCGGGTTTTTTAACAGATACGCAGTATTTT.

The V call is TRBV2, the J call TRBJ1-1; D is unresolved. Germline loops: CDR1 SNHLY, CDR2 FYNNEI. V was clipped by 4 bases and J by 3 bases, with 12 bases between them. CDR3 size: 14 residues. This chain's CDR3 is CASSGGSRHTEAFF. The DNA of the CDR3 is TGTGCCAGCAGTGGCGGCAGTAGGCACACTGAAGCTTTCTTT.

The gene calls are TRBV6-5 and TRBJ1-1; 9 bases are shared with TRBD1. Germline V gene data show CDR1 as MNHEY and CDR2 as SVGAGI. V dropped 5 bases and J dropped 0; count of bases not matched to a gene: 1. The CDR3 is 14 amino acids. The CDR3 coding sequence is TGTGCCAGCAGTCGACAGGGGGTGAACACTGAAGCTTTCTTT. Its translation: CASSRQGVNTEAFF.

This sequence joins TRBV14 and TRBJ2-7; 9 nucleotides line up with TRBD2. Germline lookup yields CDR1 SGHDN and CDR2 FVKESK. With V trimmed by 4 bases and J by 2 bases, 6 bases remained unmatched. CDR3 length: 15 amino acids. CDR3 DNA: TGTGCCAGCAGCCTCGGTCCTAGCGGGACCTACGAGCAGTACTTC. Translating gives CASSLGPSGTYEQYF.

A word on this clone: Other nucleotide sequences in the sample specify the same CDR3. V is TRBV18 and J is TRBJ1-2; D not certain. CDR3 size: 13 residues. Germline-derived CDR1 and CDR2 are KGHSH and LQKENI. The V and J ends lost 3 bases and 2 bases respectively, with 7 bases between them. The CDR3 nucleotides are TGTGCCAGCTCACCCACAGAAAACTATGGCTACACCTTC. Translation gives CASSPTENYGYTF.

V and J are TRBV7-9 and TRBJ1-1; a weak D match, TRBD1 (5 bases). Germline V CDR1 and CDR2: SEHNR, FQNEAQ (reference sequence). The V end was cut by 2 bases, the J end by 6 bases, with 13 bases between. This CDR3 is 14 amino acids long. The CDR3 reads CASSLLGWDPEAFF. CDR3 DNA sequence: TGTGCCAGCAGCTTATTAGGGTGGGACCCTGAAGCTTTCTTT.

The rearrangement uses TRBV6-6 and TRBJ1-3, with TRBD1 matching 9 bases. CDR3 size: 16 residues. The V gene end was trimmed by 0 bases and the J gene end by 8 bases; junction bases not matched to a gene: 8. Germline-derived CDR1 and CDR2 are MNHNY and SVGAGI (reference sequence). CDR3 sequence reads: CASSYSRGQGGDTIYF. Written as DNA, the CDR3 is TGTGCCAGCAGTTACTCGAGGGGACAGGGCGGGGACACCATATATTTT.

This rearrangement joins TRBV5-6 to TRBJ2-1, with 10 bases identical to TRBD2. The germline V gene encodes CDR1 SGHDT and CDR2 YYEEEE. Trimming at V came to 2 bases and at J to 5 bases, leaving 7 bases not matched to a gene. The CDR3 has 16 residues. The CDR3 protein is CASSFRAGGLNNEQFF. CDR3 bases: TGTGCCAGCAGCTTTCGAGCGGGAGGGCTTAACAATGAGCAGTTCTTC.

The chain has TRBV7-2 and TRBJ2-2, with TRBD2 as a possible D gene (6 bases). Looked up from germline, CDR1 is SGHTA and CDR2 is FQGNSA. Deletions cut 5 bases from V and 0 bases from J, with 16 bases between. The CDR3 consists of 17 residues. CDR3 sequence reads: CASSRSLAETNTGELFF. The CDR3 DNA reads TGTGCCAGCAGCCGATCCTTAGCGGAAACGAACACCGGGGAGCTGTTTTTT.

V gene TRBV5-6 combines with J gene TRBJ2-1; D call uncertain. Trimming took 0 bases from V and 5 from J, leaving 21 bases between them. The CDR3 is 18 amino acids. Germline lookup yields CDR1 SGHDT and CDR2 YYEEEE. The CDR3 nucleotides are TGTGCCAGCAGCTTGGGGGCACTTTTAATGAGAACAAACAATGAGCAGTTCTTC. This translates into CASSLGALLMRTNNEQFF.

The V and J genes are TRBV21-1 and TRBJ2-5; the tabulated D call, TRBD2, remains unverified against the DNA. TRBV21-1 is a pseudogene. The CDR3 runs 16 residues. The chain's CDR3 is CASSKPGGKGEETQYF. The CDR3 nucleotides are TGTGCCAGCAGCAAACCTGGCGGGAAAGGTGAAGAGACCCAGTACTTC.

The chain joins TRBV2 to TRBJ2-1, with TRBD2 matching over 8 bases. The trim removed 4 bases at V and 5 bases at J, leaving 4 bases unmatched. Germline V CDR1 and CDR2: SNHLY, FYNNEI. The CDR3 is 14 amino acids. CDR3 bases: TGTGCCAGCAGTGCCCAGCGGGGGAACAATGAGCAGTTCTTC. Protein: CASSAQRGNNEQFF.

The J gene is TRBJ2-1, the V gene TRBV2; the D gene is possibly TRBD2 (5 bases). The CDR3 totals 13 residues. CDR1 is SNHLY and CDR2 is FYNNEI in the germline V gene. V was pared by 7 bases and J by 0 bases, with 7 bases between. The CDR3 coding sequence is TGTGCCAGCATGGGGAGCTCCTACAATGAGCAGTTCTTC. Translating it yields CASMGSSYNEQFF.

This clone has only a few counts. The V call is TRBV6-6, the J call TRBJ1-1; D possibly corresponds to TRBD1 (5 bases). With 8 bases removed from V and 3 bases from J, the gap between germline ends came to 13 bases. From germline, CDR1 is MNHNY and CDR2 SVGAGI (reference sequence). CDR3 size: 13 residues. CDR3 amino acids: CASERTLDTEAFF. CDR3 nucleotides: TGTGCCAGCGAACGGACATTGGACACTGAAGCTTTCTTT.